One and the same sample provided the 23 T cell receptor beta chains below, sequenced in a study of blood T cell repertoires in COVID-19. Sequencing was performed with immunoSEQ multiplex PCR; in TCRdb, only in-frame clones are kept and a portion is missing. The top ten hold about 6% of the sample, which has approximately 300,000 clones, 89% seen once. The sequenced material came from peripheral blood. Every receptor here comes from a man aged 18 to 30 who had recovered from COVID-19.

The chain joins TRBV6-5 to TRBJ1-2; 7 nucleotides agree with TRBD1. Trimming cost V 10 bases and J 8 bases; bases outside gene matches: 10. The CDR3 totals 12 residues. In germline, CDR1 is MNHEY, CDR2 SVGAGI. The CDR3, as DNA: TGTGCCACCTTCCGGGACAGAGACGGCTACACCTTC. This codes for CATFRDRDGYTF.

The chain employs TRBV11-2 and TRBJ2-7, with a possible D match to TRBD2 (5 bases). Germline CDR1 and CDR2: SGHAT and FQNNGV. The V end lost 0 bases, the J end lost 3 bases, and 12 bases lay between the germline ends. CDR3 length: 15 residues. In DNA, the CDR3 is TGTGCCAGCAGCTTAGAGCTGAGGGTTGGCTACGAGCAGTACTTC. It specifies CASSLELRVGYEQYF.

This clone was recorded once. CDR3 region: CASSSTSGAYEQYF. The DNA of the CDR3 is TGCGCCAGCAGCTCTACTAGCGGGGCGTACGAGCAGTACTTC. The chain recombines TRBV5-1 with TRBJ2-7, with 10 bases aligning to TRBD2. Trimming at V came to 3 bases and at J to 4 bases, leaving 4 bases not matched to a gene. CDR3 length: 14 residues. Germline V gene sequence: CDR1 SGHRS, CDR2 YFSETQ.

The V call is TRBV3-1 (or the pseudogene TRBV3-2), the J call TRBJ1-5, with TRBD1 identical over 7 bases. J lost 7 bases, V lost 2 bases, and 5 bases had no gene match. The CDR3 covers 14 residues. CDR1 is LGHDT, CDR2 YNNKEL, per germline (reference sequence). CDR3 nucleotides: TGTGCCAGCAGCCAAACAGGGGCAGGACAGCCCCAGCATTTT. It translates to CASSQTGAGQPQHF.

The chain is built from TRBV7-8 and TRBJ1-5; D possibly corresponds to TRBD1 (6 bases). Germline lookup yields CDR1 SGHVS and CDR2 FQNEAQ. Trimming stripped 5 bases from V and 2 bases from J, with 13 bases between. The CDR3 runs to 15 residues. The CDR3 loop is CASSPSGGRNQPQHF. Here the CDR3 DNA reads TGTGCCAGCAGCCCGTCGGGGGGCCGCAATCAGCCCCAGCATTTT. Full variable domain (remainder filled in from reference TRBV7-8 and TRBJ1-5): GAGVSQSPRYKVAKRGQDVALRCDPISGHVSLFWYQQALGQGPEFLTYFQNEAQLDKSGLPSDRFFAERPEGSVSTLKIQRTQQEDSAVYLCASSPSGGRNQPQHFGDGTRLSIL.

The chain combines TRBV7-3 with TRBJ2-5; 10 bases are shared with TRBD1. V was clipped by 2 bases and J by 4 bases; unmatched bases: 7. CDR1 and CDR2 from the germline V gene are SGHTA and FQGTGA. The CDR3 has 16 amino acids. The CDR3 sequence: CASSLGGTGARETQYF. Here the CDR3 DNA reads TGTGCCAGCAGCTTAGGGGGGACAGGGGCTAGAGAGACCCAGTACTTC.

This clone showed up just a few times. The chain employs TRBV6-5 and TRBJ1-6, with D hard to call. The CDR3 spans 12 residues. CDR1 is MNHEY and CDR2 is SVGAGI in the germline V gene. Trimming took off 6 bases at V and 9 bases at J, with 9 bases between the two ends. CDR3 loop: CASRLDSSPLHF. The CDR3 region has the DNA TGTGCCAGCAGGCTAGATAGTTCACCCCTCCACTTT.

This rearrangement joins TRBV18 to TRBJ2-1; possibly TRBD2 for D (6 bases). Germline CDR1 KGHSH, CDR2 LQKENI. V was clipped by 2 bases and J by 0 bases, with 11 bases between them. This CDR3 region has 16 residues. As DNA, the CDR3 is TGTGCCAGCTCACCAACTTTAGCGGTCTCCTACAATGAGCAGTTCTTC. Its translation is CASSPTLAVSYNEQFF.

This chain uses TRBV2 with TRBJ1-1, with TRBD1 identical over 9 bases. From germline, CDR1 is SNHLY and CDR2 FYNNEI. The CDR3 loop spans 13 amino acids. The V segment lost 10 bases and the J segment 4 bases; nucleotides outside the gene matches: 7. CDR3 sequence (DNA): TGTGCCACTGGGGGACAGGGAGGCACTGAAGCTTTCTTT. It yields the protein CATGGQGGTEAFF.

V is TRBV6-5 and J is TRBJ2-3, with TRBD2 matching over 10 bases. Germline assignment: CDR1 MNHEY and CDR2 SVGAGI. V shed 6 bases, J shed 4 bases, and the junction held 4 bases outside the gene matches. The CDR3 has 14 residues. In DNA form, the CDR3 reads TGTGCCAGCAGGCCGGGACTAGCGCCAGATACGCAGTATTTT. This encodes CASRPGLAPDTQYF.

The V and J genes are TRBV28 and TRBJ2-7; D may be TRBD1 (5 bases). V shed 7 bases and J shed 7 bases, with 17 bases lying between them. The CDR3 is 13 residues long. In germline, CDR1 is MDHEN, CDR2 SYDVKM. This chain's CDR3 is CASTPGRAEEQYF. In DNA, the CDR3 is TGTGCCAGCACCCCGGGCAGGGCGGAAGAGCAGTACTTC.

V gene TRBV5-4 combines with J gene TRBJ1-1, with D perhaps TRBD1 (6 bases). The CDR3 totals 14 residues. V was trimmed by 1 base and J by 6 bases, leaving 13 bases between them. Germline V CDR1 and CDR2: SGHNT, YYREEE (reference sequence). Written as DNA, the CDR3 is TGTGCCAGCAGCTTGACGCAGGGGTTCGCTGAAGCTTTCTTT. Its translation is CASSLTQGFAEAFF.

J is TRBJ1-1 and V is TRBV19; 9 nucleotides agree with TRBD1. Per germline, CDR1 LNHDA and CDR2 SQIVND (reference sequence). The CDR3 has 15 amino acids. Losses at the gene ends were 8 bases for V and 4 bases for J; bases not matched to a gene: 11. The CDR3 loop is CASFSPDRGLTEAFF. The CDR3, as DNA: TGTGCCAGTTTTTCACCGGACAGGGGCCTCACTGAAGCTTTCTTT.

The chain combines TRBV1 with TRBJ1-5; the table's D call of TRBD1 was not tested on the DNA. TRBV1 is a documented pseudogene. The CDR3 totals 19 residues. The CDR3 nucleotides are TGCACCAGCAGCCCCCACTCGATTCAGGGGGTGGGGGATGCTCAGCCCCAGCATTTT. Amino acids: CTSSPHSIQGVGDAQPQHF.

CDR3 region: CASSQATGTSGNTIYF. DNA for the CDR3: TGTGCCAGCAGCCAAGCCACAGGGACCTCTGGAAACACCATATATTTT. The chain uses TRBV4-2 and TRBJ1-3; D may be TRBD1 (6 bases). V was shortened by 1 base and J by 0 bases, with 10 bases between the two germline ends. The CDR3 totals 16 residues. Per the germline V gene, CDR1 is LGHNA and CDR2 is YNFKEQ.

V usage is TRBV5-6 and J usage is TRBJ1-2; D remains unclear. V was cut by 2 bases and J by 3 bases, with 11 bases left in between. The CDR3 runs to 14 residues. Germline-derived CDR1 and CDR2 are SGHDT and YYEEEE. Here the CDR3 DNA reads TGTGCCAGCAGCTTCACTCAGGCCTACTATGGCTACACCTTC. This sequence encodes CASSFTQAYYGYTF.

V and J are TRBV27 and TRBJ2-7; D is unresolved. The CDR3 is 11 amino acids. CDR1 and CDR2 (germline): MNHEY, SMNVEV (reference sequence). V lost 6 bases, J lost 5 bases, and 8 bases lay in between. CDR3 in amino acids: CASRSLHEQYF. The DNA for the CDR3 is TGTGCCAGCAGGTCTCTCCACGAGCAGTACTTC.

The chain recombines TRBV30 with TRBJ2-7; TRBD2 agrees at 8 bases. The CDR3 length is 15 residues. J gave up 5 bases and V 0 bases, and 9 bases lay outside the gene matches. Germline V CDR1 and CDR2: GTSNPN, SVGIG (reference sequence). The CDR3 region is CAWSVGGGKWHEQYF. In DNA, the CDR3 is TGTGCCTGGAGTGTCGGGGGGGGGAAGTGGCACGAGCAGTACTTC.

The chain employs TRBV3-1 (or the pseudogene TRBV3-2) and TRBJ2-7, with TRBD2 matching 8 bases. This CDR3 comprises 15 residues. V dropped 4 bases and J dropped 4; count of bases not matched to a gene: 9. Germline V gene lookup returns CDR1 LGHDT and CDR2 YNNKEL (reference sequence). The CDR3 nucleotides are TGTGCCAGCAGCCTCCGCAGCAGCGGGAGTTACGAGCAGTACTTC. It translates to CASSLRSSGSYEQYF.

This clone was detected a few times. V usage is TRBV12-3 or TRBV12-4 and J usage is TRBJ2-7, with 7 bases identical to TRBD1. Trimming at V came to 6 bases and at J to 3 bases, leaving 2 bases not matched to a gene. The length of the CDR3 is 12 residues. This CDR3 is CASRGQLYEQYF. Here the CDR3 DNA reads TGTGCCAGCAGGGGACAGCTCTACGAGCAGTACTTC.

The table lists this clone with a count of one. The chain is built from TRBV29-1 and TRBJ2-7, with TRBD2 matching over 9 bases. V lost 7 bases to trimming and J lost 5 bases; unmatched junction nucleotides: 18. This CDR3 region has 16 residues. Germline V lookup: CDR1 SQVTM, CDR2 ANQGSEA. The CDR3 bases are TGCAGCGCGTCTCCCACGGGACTAGCTGTTCGGGACGAGCAGTACTTC. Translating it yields CSASPTGLAVRDEQYF.

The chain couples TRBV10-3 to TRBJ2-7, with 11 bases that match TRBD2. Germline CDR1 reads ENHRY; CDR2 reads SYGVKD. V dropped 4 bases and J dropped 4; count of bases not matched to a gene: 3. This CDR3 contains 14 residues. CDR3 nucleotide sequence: TGTGCCATCAGTGTTGGGACTAGCGGATACGAGCAGTACTTC. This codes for CAISVGTSGYEQYF.

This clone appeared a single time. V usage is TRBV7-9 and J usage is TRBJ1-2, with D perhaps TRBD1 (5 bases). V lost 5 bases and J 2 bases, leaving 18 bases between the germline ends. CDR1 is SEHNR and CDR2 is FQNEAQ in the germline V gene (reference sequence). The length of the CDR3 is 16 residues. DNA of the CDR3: TGTGCCAGCAGCACGGGCCCGACAGACCCGAACTATGGCTACACCTTC. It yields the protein CASSTGPTDPNYGYTF.